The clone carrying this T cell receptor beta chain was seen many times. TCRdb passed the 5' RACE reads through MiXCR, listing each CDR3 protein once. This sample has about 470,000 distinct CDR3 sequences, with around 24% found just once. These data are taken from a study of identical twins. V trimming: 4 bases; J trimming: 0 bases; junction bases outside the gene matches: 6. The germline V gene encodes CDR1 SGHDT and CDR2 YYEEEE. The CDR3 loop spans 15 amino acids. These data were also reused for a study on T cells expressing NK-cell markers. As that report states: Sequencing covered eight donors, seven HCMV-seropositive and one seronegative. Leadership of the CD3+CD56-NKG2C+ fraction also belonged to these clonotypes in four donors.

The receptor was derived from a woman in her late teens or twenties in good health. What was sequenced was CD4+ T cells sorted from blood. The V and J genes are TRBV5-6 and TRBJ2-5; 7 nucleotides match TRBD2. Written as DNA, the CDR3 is TGTGCCAGCAGCGGGCCCGGGACTAACCAAGAGACCCAGTACTTC. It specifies CASSGPGTNQETQYF.